The 19 T cell receptor beta chains given below trace back to one sample, sequenced in a study of T cell responses to AZD1222 COVID-19 vaccine. Profiled with immunoSEQ multiplex PCR; TCRdb holds only in-frame clones, not every one. This sample's table reports 150,000 or so clones. The specimen was peripheral blood. These receptors came from an adult in good health.

This chain uses TRBV28 with TRBJ1-4; D remains unclear. V dropped 2 bases and J dropped 7 bases, with 2 bases sitting between them. Germline CDR1 is MDHEN and CDR2 is SYDVKM. The CDR3 has 11 residues. CDR3 DNA sequence: TGTGCCAGCAGTTTAAGTGAAAAACTGTTTTTT. Translation: CASSLSEKLFF.

The chain links TRBV6-5 to TRBJ1-2; D may be TRBD1 (5 bases). Per the germline V gene, CDR1 is MNHEY and CDR2 is SVGAGI. CDR3 size: 16 residues. V was clipped by 3 bases and J by 5 bases, with 19 bases between them. The CDR3 loop is CASSYYPSTDKYGYTF. The CDR3 DNA follows: TGTGCCAGCAGTTATTATCCATCGACAGACAAGTATGGCTACACCTTC.

This rearrangement joins TRBV12-3 or TRBV12-4 to TRBJ2-2; no reliable D call. The V gene lost 5 bases and the J gene lost 8 bases, with 6 bases spanning the gap. This CDR3 is 11 amino acids long. The chain's CDR3 is CASSPPGELFF. Written as DNA, the CDR3 is TGTGCCAGCAGTCCTCCAGGGGAGCTGTTTTTT.

The chain employs TRBV10-1 and TRBJ2-5, with D hard to call. Germline CDR1 is WNHNN and CDR2 is SYGVQD (reference sequence). The CDR3 loop spans 13 amino acids. With 5 bases removed from V and 2 bases from J, the gap between germline ends came to 9 bases. CDR3 in DNA: TGCGCCAGCAGTCGGACGATACAAGAGACCCAGTACTTC. Encoded protein: CASSRTIQETQYF.

CDR3 region: CASMPGQGNYEQYF. DNA for the CDR3: TGTGCCAGTATGCCGGGACAGGGGAACTACGAGCAGTACTTC. The chain employs TRBV19 and TRBJ2-7; TRBD1 aligns across 10 bases. After removal of 7 bases from V and 3 bases from J, the junction contained 6 bases not matched to a gene. Germline V gene data show CDR1 as LNHDA and CDR2 as SQIVND (reference sequence). This CDR3 spans 14 amino acids.

The gene calls are TRBV5-5 and TRBJ2-3; 10 bases match TRBD1. The CDR3 totals 18 residues. Germline assignment: CDR1 SGHKS and CDR2 YYEKEE (reference sequence). V lost 0 bases and J lost 5; bases outside the gene matches: 12. The CDR3 bases are TGTGCCAGCAGCTTGGGACCCGCCGGGACAGGGGACGGAGATACGCAGTATTTT. Residues: CASSLGPAGTGDGDTQYF.

The chain couples TRBV7-3 to TRBJ1-1; D is undetermined. The V end was cut by 0 bases, the J end by 1 base, with 3 bases between. The CDR3 contains 13 residues. Germline lookup yields CDR1 SGHTA and CDR2 FQGTGA. The CDR3 spells CASSLTRNTEAFF. The CDR3 region has the DNA TGTGCCAGCAGCTTAACCCGGAACACTGAAGCTTTCTTT.

J is TRBJ1-1 and V is TRBV2; a possible D gene is TRBD1 (5 bases). V lost 3 bases to trimming and J lost 1 base, with 9 bases between them. This CDR3 has 14 residues. Germline loops: CDR1 SNHLY, CDR2 FYNNEI. The CDR3 reads CASSERQGNTEAFF. The CDR3 region has the DNA TGTGCCAGCAGTGAGAGGCAGGGGAACACTGAAGCTTTCTTT.

This sequence joins TRBV14 and TRBJ2-1, with D perhaps being TRBD1 or TRBD2 (7 bases each). Per the germline V gene, CDR1 is SGHDN and CDR2 is FVKESK. The V end lost 0 bases, the J end lost 2 bases, and 11 bases lay between the germline ends. The CDR3 totals 16 residues. For the CDR3, the DNA is TGTGCCAGCAGCCAAGATCAGGGGGGGGCCTACAATGAGCAGTTCTTC. Translating gives CASSQDQGGAYNEQFF.

CDR3 sequence (DNA): TGTGCCAGCACCCTTGGGGGACCATATGGCTACACCTTC. It is translated as CASTLGGPYGYTF. The V and J genes are TRBV28 and TRBJ1-2, with D maybe TRBD1 (5 bases). CDR1 is MDHEN and CDR2 is SYDVKM in the germline V gene. Trimming removed 7 bases at V and 5 bases at J, with 14 bases between. This CDR3 contains 13 residues.

The chain links TRBV4-2 to TRBJ2-7; TRBD1 matches at 9 bases. Germline lookup yields CDR1 LGHNA and CDR2 YNFKEQ. This CDR3 contains 15 residues. After removal of 1 base from V and 3 bases from J, the junction contained 4 bases not matched to a gene. Written as DNA, the CDR3 is TGTGCCAGCAGCCAAGTCCGGACAGGGGACTACGAGCAGTACTTC. Amino acids: CASSQVRTGDYEQYF.

The CDR3 region is CASSDPRVLGYGYTF. As DNA, the CDR3 is TGTGCCAGCAGTGACCCTAGAGTGCTGGGCTATGGCTACACCTTC. The chain uses TRBV6-4 and TRBJ1-2; D is undetermined. V lost 2 bases and J 4 bases, leaving 14 bases between the germline ends. Germline V gene lookup returns CDR1 MRHNA and CDR2 SNTAGT. The CDR3 covers 15 residues.

The chain employs TRBV14 and TRBJ2-5, with TRBD2 matching over 7 bases. The CDR3 contains 15 residues. Germline V gene data show CDR1 as SGHDN and CDR2 as FVKESK. With 4 bases clipped from V and 7 bases from J, the junction kept 12 bases outside the gene matches. The CDR3 DNA reads as TGTGCCAGCAGCCCACGGGCAGGATCTAGCGGGACCCAGTACTTC. Amino acid sequence: CASSPRAGSSGTQYF.

The chain links TRBV2 to TRBJ2-3, with 7 bases that match TRBD2. The germline V gene encodes CDR1 SNHLY and CDR2 FYNNEI. Trimming cost V 8 bases and J 4 bases; bases outside gene matches: 6. CDR3 length: 13 residues. The CDR3 region is CASSSGGADTQYF. The DNA of the CDR3 is TGTGCCAGCTCGAGTGGGGGGGCAGATACGCAGTATTTT.

This chain links TRBV10-3 with TRBJ1-3; tentative D call: TRBD1 (6 bases). The germline V gene encodes CDR1 ENHRY and CDR2 SYGVKD. The V end was cut by 8 bases, the J end by 0 bases, with 11 bases between. This CDR3 has 14 amino acids. The CDR3 loop reads CAIRPGDSGNTIYF. Written as DNA, the CDR3 is TGTGCCATCCGTCCAGGGGACTCTGGAAACACCATATATTTT.

This chain joins TRBV15 and TRBJ1-1; tentatively, D is TRBD1 (6 bases). This CDR3 comprises 15 residues. CDR1 and CDR2 (germline): LNHNV, YYDKDF (reference sequence). With 1 base removed from V and 7 bases from J, the gap between germline ends came to 16 bases. CDR3: CATSRGGQGTSEAFF. The CDR3 DNA sequence: TGTGCCACCAGCAGAGGGGGTCAGGGGACGAGTGAAGCTTTCTTT.

The CDR3 nucleotides are TGCGCCAGCAGTCGATCTGGGGTTGACACTGAAGCTTTCTTT. Its protein product is CASSRSGVDTEAFF. J is TRBJ1-1 and V is TRBV23-1; no clear D gene. TRBV23-1 is annotated as an ORF whose role is uncertain. The CDR3 runs to 14 residues. V was clipped by 4 bases and J by 3 bases, with 12 bases between them.

This sequence joins TRBV23-1 and TRBJ1-2; D is perhaps TRBD1 (5 bases). TRBV23-1 is sorted into the ORF group, with uncertain function. CDR3 length: 15 amino acids. Trimming removed 1 base at V and 3 bases at J, with 12 bases between. CDR3 amino acids: CASSQLIRVDYGYTF. The CDR3, as DNA: TGCGCCAGCAGTCAATTGATCAGGGTTGACTATGGCTACACCTTC.

The V gene is TRBV7-3, the J gene TRBJ2-7, with D perhaps being TRBD1 or TRBD2 (5 bases each). V was clipped by 5 bases and J by 2 bases, with 19 bases between them. The germline V gene encodes CDR1 SGHTA and CDR2 FQGTGA. The CDR3 loop spans 16 amino acids. This CDR3 reads CASSPTPGTATYEQYF. Written as DNA, the CDR3 is TGTGCCAGCAGCCCAACTCCCGGGACGGCTACCTACGAGCAGTACTTC.